This TCR beta chain was retrieved from a study of OX40 agonist ivuxolimab in advanced cancers. Across the study: Males comprised about 78% of the group, whose mean age was roughly 60 years (range roughly 23 to 80). Overall study findings and caveats: Some of the nonresponding patients also showed low levels of normalized T-cell clonal expansion. Average numbers of expanded clones were greater in CD8+ T cells than in CD4+.

TCRdb's table, derived via immunoSEQ multiplex PCR, lists solely in-frame clones and lacks some. The sample yields about 68,000 clones, about 82% seen once. The V end lost 5 bases, the J end lost 1 base, and 9 bases lay between the germline ends. The CDR3 covers 14 residues. CDR1 and CDR2 (germline): SGHTA, FQGNSA. A word on this clone: The antigen is unknown.

Sequences were derived from CD4+ or CD8+ T cells sorted from blood, sampled in a trial of the OX40 agonist ivuxolimab. V usage is TRBV7-2 and J usage is TRBJ1-5; no clear D. The receptor's source is an adult with an advanced solid tumor such as melanoma, head and neck, liver or kidney cancer. CDR3 protein: CASSPGRSNQPQHF. Here the CDR3 DNA reads TGTGCCAGCAGCCCCGGACGGAGCAATCAGCCCCAGCATTTT.